One and the same sample provided the 27 T cell receptor beta chains below, sequenced in a study of blood T cell repertoires in COVID-19. Some clones are missing from TCRdb's copy, which holds only in-frame ones; the method was immunoSEQ multiplex PCR. The top ten clones hold approximately 6.5% of a sample with roughly 140,000 clones, about 84% of them seen once. The sample comprised peripheral blood. The receptors derive from a human donor in a cohort sampled during active COVID-19.

For this clone: Other DNA variants within this sample encode the same CDR3. This chain connects TRBV12-3 or TRBV12-4 to TRBJ2-7, with D tentatively TRBD2 (5 bases). Trimming left V 1 base short and J 4 bases short, with 8 bases between. The CDR3 spans 13 residues. The CDR3 nucleotides read TGTGCCAGCAGTTTAGGCAGGAGGTACGAGCAGTACTTC. Its translation: CASSLGRRYEQYF.

The chain uses TRBV7-8 and TRBJ2-7; D perhaps matches TRBD2 (5 bases). V was pared by 1 base and J by 0 bases, with 10 bases between. Germline CDR1 SGHVS, CDR2 FQNEAQ. The CDR3 loop spans 15 amino acids. This chain's CDR3 is CASSLDTGNSYEQYF. The CDR3 DNA reads TGTGCCAGCAGCTTAGACACGGGGAACTCCTACGAGCAGTACTTC.

This chain connects TRBV7-3 to TRBJ2-5; 11 bases are shared with TRBD2. CDR3 length equals 16 residues. Germline lookup yields CDR1 SGHTA and CDR2 FQGTGA. As DNA, the CDR3 is TGTGCACGCAAAACCTCCGGGACTAGCGGTGAAGAGACCCAGTACTTC. Translation: CARKTSGTSGEETQYF. Full variable domain (outside the CDR3, taken from reference TRBV7-3 and TRBJ2-5): GAGVSQTPSNKVTEKGKYVELRCDPISGHTALYWYRQSLGQGPEFLIYFQGTGAADDSGLPNDRFFAVRPEGSVSTLKIQRTERGDSAVYLCARKTSGTSGEETQYFGPGTRLLVL.

The chain is built from TRBV18 and TRBJ1-3; a possible D gene is TRBD1 (6 bases). Trimming left V 3 bases short and J 1 base short, with 7 bases between. Germline V gene data show CDR1 as KGHSH and CDR2 as LQKENI. This CDR3 spans 14 amino acids. The CDR3 DNA is TGTGCCAGCTCACCGGGGACATCTGGAAACACCATATATTTT. Translated: CASSPGTSGNTIYF.

This chain connects TRBV11-2 to TRBJ1-2; weak D call: TRBD1 (6 bases). This CDR3 spans 13 amino acids. In germline, CDR1 is SGHAT, CDR2 FQNNGV. The V gene lost 2 bases and the J gene lost 6 bases, with 10 bases spanning the gap. CDR3 DNA: TGTGCCAGCAGCTTAACCGCAGGGGATGGCTACACCTTC. Amino acids: CASSLTAGDGYTF.

This sequence joins TRBV5-6 and TRBJ2-7; 10 bases are shared with TRBD2. V was clipped by 3 bases and J by 7 bases; unmatched bases: 13. The V gene's germline CDR1 is SGHDT and CDR2 YYEEEE. This CDR3 has 16 residues. CDR3 DNA: TGTGCCAGCAGCTACCCCGGGCTAGCGGGGGAGGGTGAGCAGTACTTC. Protein: CASSYPGLAGEGEQYF.

This rearrangement joins TRBV11-2 to TRBJ1-5; D uncertain. Germline V lookup: CDR1 SGHAT, CDR2 FQNNGV. The CDR3 is made up of 13 amino acids. V was shortened by 1 base and J by 4 bases, with 5 bases between the two germline ends. The DNA of the CDR3 is TGTGCCAGCAGCTTAGTCCAGAATCAGCCCCAGCATTTT. Protein sequence: CASSLVQNQPQHF.

V gene TRBV11-3 combines with J gene TRBJ2-3; D remains ambiguous. The V gene lost 1 base and the J gene lost 8 bases, with 13 bases spanning the gap. The CDR3 has 14 residues. Germline V lookup: CDR1 SGHNT, CDR2 YENEEA. The CDR3 coding sequence is TGTGCCAGCAGCTTAGGCGACCCCTCGGGTACGCAGTATTTT. It is translated as CASSLGDPSGTQYF. The full variable domain, with the rest looked up from reference TRBV11-3 and TRBJ2-3, is EAGVVQSPRYKIIEKKQPVAFWCNPISGHNTLYWYLQNLGQGPELLIRYENEEAVDDSQLPKDRFSAERLKGVDSTLKIQPAELGDSAVYLCASSLGDPSGTQYFGPGTRLTVL.

V gene TRBV2 combines with J gene TRBJ1-2; weak D call: TRBD1 (6 bases). Germline loops: CDR1 SNHLY, CDR2 FYNNEI. The CDR3 has 13 amino acids. V lost 0 bases and J lost 8, with 10 bases in between. CDR3 loop: CASSEARGPGYTF. As DNA, the CDR3 is TGTGCCAGCAGTGAAGCGCGGGGGCCCGGCTACACCTTC.

The chain has TRBV5-1 and TRBJ1-1, with D perhaps matching TRBD1 (5 bases). This CDR3 region has 13 residues. V shed 3 bases and J shed 4 bases, with 10 bases lying between them. Germline V CDR1 and CDR2: SGHRS, YFSETQ. CDR3 coding DNA: TGCGCCAGCAGCTGGGGGGGAAGCACTGAAGCTTTCTTT. The encoded protein is CASSWGGSTEAFF.

The rearrangement links TRBV6-5 to TRBJ2-5; 11 bases agree with TRBD2. The CDR3 covers 15 residues. Per the germline V gene, CDR1 is MNHEY and CDR2 is SVGAGI. J gave up 7 bases and V 6 bases, and 10 bases lay outside the gene matches. The CDR3 coding sequence is TGTGCCAGCAGGGGTAGCGGGGGGGGCATCGGGACCCAGTACTTC. It encodes CASRGSGGGIGTQYF.

This clone turned up a few times. The chain recombines TRBV7-8 with TRBJ2-1, with D uncertain. Germline lookup yields CDR1 SGHVS and CDR2 FQNEAQ. Trimming cost V 1 base and J 1 base, with 8 bases left between them. The CDR3 totals 15 residues. The CDR3 bases are TGTGCCAGCAGCTTAGTTGAGAGGTCCTACAATGAGCAGTTCTTC. Its translation is CASSLVERSYNEQFF.

The V call is TRBV6-5, the J call TRBJ2-6; 8 nucleotides match TRBD1. Trimming at V came to 0 bases and at J to 4 bases, leaving 2 bases not matched to a gene. CDR3 length equals 16 residues. Per germline, CDR1 MNHEY and CDR2 SVGAGI. CDR3 amino acids: CASSYSTGAGANVLTF. As DNA, the CDR3 is TGTGCCAGCAGTTACTCGACAGGGGCAGGGGCCAACGTCCTGACTTTC.

This chain joins TRBV19 and TRBJ1-2; 10 bases match TRBD1. This CDR3 comprises 14 residues. V lost 6 bases to trimming and J lost 6 bases; unmatched junction nucleotides: 7. Germline loops: CDR1 LNHDA, CDR2 SQIVND (reference sequence). The CDR3 reads CASSPLGQGNGYTF. The CDR3, as DNA: TGTGCCAGTAGCCCCTTGGGACAGGGGAATGGCTACACCTTC.

The rearrangement links TRBV6-2 or TRBV6-3 to TRBJ1-1; D perhaps matches TRBD1 (6 bases). CDR1 and CDR2 from the germline V gene are MNHEY and SVGEGT. This CDR3 contains 16 residues. V was pared by 5 bases and J by 5 bases, with 21 bases between. The CDR3 region is CASSALGVRGGTEAFF. The DNA for the CDR3 is TGTGCCAGCAGTGCCCTGGGGGTCAGGGGTGGAACTGAAGCTTTCTTT.

J is TRBJ2-3 and V is TRBV2, with 8 positions matching TRBD1. The V and J ends lost 6 bases and 0 bases, in that order; junction bases with no gene match: 8. Germline V gives CDR1 SNHLY, CDR2 FYNNEI. CDR3 length equals 16 residues. The CDR3 coding sequence is TGTGCCAGCAGCGCACAGGGGGGCCCTAGCACAGATACGCAGTATTTT. Translated: CASSAQGGPSTDTQYF.

The sample holds a few counts of this clone. The V call is TRBV10-3, the J call TRBJ1-3; a possible D gene is TRBD1 (6 bases). Germline V gene lookup returns CDR1 ENHRY and CDR2 SYGVKD. The CDR3 is 15 amino acids. With 4 bases removed from V and 1 base from J, the gap between germline ends came to 11 bases. The CDR3 here is CAISANTGSGNTIYF. The CDR3 coding sequence is TGTGCCATCAGTGCCAACACAGGGTCTGGAAACACCATATATTTT.

The chain joins TRBV24-1 to TRBJ1-1, with 10 bases matching TRBD1. V shed 4 bases, J shed 0 bases, and the junction held 19 bases outside the gene matches. Germline V gives CDR1 KGHDR, CDR2 SFDVKD. The CDR3 length is 21 residues. CDR3 region: CATSEFVPGQGSQSLNTEAFF. In DNA form, the CDR3 reads TGTGCCACCAGTGAGTTCGTTCCGGGACAGGGGTCCCAATCCTTGAACACTGAAGCTTTCTTT.

In its sample, this clone was seen many times. The gene calls are TRBV14 and TRBJ1-3; D may be TRBD1 (5 bases). Germline V lookup: CDR1 SGHDN, CDR2 FVKESK. Trimming cost V 4 bases and J 0 bases, with 16 bases left between them. The CDR3 has 17 residues. CDR3 in amino acids: CASSPQTAHYSGNTIYF. In DNA form, the CDR3 reads TGTGCCAGCAGCCCTCAGACAGCCCACTACTCTGGAAACACCATATATTTT.

The gene calls are TRBV11-2 and TRBJ2-5; D is undetermined. V was shortened by 2 bases and J by 9 bases, with 13 bases between the two germline ends. CDR1 is SGHAT and CDR2 is FQNNGV in the germline V gene. This CDR3 has 13 amino acids. CDR3 sequence reads: CASSLSGKKPQYF. The DNA for the CDR3 is TGTGCCAGCAGCTTATCCGGTAAAAAACCCCAGTACTTC.

The chain recombines TRBV7-8 with TRBJ2-3; D unresolved. The germline gives CDR1 SGHVS, CDR2 FQNEAQ. The CDR3 runs 15 residues. Trimming shortened V by 5 bases and J by 0 bases, and 12 bases separated the two germline ends. CDR3 in amino acids: CASSPRLESTDTQYF. Here the CDR3 DNA reads TGTGCCAGCAGCCCTAGACTCGAAAGCACAGATACGCAGTATTTT.

The chain employs TRBV12-3 or TRBV12-4 and TRBJ1-1, with D unclear. CDR3 length: 13 residues. V shed 6 bases and J shed 1 base, with 9 bases lying between them. The CDR3 region has the DNA TGTGCCAGCAGCCCTACGTCGAACACTGAAGCTTTCTTT. It specifies CASSPTSNTEAFF.

The V gene is TRBV4-3, the J gene TRBJ2-5; D gene ambiguous. The ends were cut back, 0 bases at V and 3 bases at J, with 5 bases in the middle. CDR1 and CDR2 from the germline V gene are LGHNA and YSLEER. CDR3 size: 13 residues. The CDR3 nucleotides read TGCGCCAGCAGCCAAGATACAGAAGAGACCCAGTACTTC. As protein: CASSQDTEETQYF.

The chain has TRBV5-1 and TRBJ1-2; no firm D call. This CDR3 contains 14 residues. With 4 bases removed from V and 2 bases from J, the gap between germline ends came to 12 bases. Germline V gives CDR1 SGHRS, CDR2 YFSETQ. DNA of the CDR3: TGCGCCAGCAGCCCGGAAGGGAGGAACTATGGCTACACCTTC. It encodes CASSPEGRNYGYTF.

V gene TRBV7-6 combines with J gene TRBJ2-3; D possibly corresponds to TRBD1 (5 bases). Trimming left V 0 bases short and J 0 bases short, with 7 bases between. The germline gives CDR1 SGHVS, CDR2 FNYEAQ. This CDR3 spans 15 amino acids. CDR3 residues: CASSLADSSTDTQYF. In nucleotides, the CDR3 is TGTGCCAGCAGCTTAGCAGACAGTAGCACAGATACGCAGTATTTT.

The chain recombines TRBV5-6 with TRBJ1-4, with no clear D. Germline V CDR1 and CDR2: SGHDT, YYEEEE. V lost 0 bases and J lost 5, with 8 bases in between. The CDR3 contains 14 residues. The CDR3 loop is CASSLAQQNEKLFF. CDR3 DNA sequence: TGTGCCAGCAGCTTGGCTCAACAAAATGAAAAACTGTTTTTT.

The chain is built from TRBV5-6 and TRBJ1-4, with D tentatively TRBD1 (5 bases). The CDR3 has 15 amino acids. CDR1 is SGHDT, CDR2 YYEEEE, per germline. V was pared by 3 bases and J by 6 bases, with 15 bases between. The CDR3 DNA is TGTGCCAGCAGCTCGACAAGGGGATGGGATGAAAAACTGTTTTTT. Translation: CASSSTRGWDEKLFF.